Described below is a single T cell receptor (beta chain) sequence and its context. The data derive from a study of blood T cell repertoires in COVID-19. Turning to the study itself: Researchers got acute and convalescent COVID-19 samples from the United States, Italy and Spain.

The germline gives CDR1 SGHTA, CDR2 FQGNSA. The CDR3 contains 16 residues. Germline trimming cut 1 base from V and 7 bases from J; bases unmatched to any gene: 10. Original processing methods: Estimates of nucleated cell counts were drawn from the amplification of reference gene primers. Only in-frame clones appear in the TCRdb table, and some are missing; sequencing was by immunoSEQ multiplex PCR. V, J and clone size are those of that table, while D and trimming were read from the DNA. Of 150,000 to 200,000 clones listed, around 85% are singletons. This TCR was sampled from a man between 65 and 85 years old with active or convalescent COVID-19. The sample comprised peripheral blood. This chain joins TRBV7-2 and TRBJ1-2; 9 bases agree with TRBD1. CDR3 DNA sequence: TGTGCCAGCAGCTTAGTTAGTAGGTCGACAGGGGGTGGCTACACCTTC. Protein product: CASSLVSRSTGGGYTF.